Below are 2 T cell receptor beta chains sequenced from a single sample in a study of human T cells and chemical hapten exposure. Time point specified: pre-sensitization, week 0. Treatment given: therapeutic diphenylcyclopropenone sensitization with weekly scalp DPC. TCRdb redid the calling of the RACE reads with MiXCR, one entry per CDR3 protein. The data hold roughly 380,000 distinct CDR3 sequences, with 4% to 6% observed a single time. Sample: whole blood, taken in connection with sensitization to the hapten diphenylcyclopropenone (DPC). The source is a woman aged 45-65 years with alopecia areata. Some clones in this sample may be carry-over from other donors' samples.

The CDR3: CASSLSGMVGNQPQHF. For the CDR3, the DNA is TGCGCCAGCAGCCTTTCCGGGATGGTGGGTAATCAGCCCCAGCATTTT. The gene calls are TRBV4-1 and TRBJ1-5; D not resolved. CDR1 MGHRA and CDR2 YSYEKL come from the germline V gene. This CDR3 is built from 16 residues. V gave up 4 bases and J gave up 4 bases, with 17 bases separating them.

The table lists this clonotype with many counts. This chain links TRBV7-9 with TRBJ2-2, with unresolved D. The germline V and J ends were trimmed by 8 bases and 1 base, with 11 bases remaining between them. The CDR3 length is 14 residues. Looked up from germline, CDR1 is SEHNR and CDR2 is FQNEAQ (reference sequence). CDR3 sequence (DNA): TGTGCCAGCTCACCGCAAGGGAACACCGGGGAGCTGTTTTTT. Amino acid sequence: CASSPQGNTGELFF. Full variable domain (rest looked up from reference TRBV7-9 and TRBJ2-2): DTGVSQNPRHKITKRGQNVTFRCDPISEHNRLYWYRQTLGQGPEFLTYFQNEAQLEKSRLLSDRFSAERPKGSFSTLEIQRTEQGDSAMYLCASSPQGNTGELFFGEGSRLTVL.